These 10 T cell receptor beta chains originate from one sample sequenced in a study of T cell clonotyping in hematopoietic cell transplantation (dated by TCRdb to about 2021). The time point label corresponds to: recipient sample about 28 days before transplant, after cytoreduction. The library relied on the immunoSEQ multiplex PCR assay. The immuneACCESS repertoire file appears here via TCRdb, limited to in-frame rearrangements. These files lack a portion of the clones; in checked studies, under half of the deficit traces to unresolved V genes, and the cause of the others is not known. This sample lists about 41,000 clones; roughly 85% were detected once. Clones ranked in the top ten supply approximately 3% of the sample. The material was peripheral blood mononuclear cells, obtained before stem cell transplant. The receptors were sampled from a man between 60 and 70 years old with acute myeloid leukemia. Some clones in this sample may be carry-over from other donors' samples.

This chain links TRBV25-1 with TRBJ1-4; D gene unclear. Trimming left V 3 bases short and J 8 bases short, with 13 bases between. CDR3 size: 14 residues. Per germline, CDR1 MGHDK and CDR2 SYGVNS. DNA of the CDR3: TGTGCCAGCAGTGAGTGGCGGGTGGGGGAAAAACTGTTTTTT. Translating it yields CASSEWRVGEKLFF. The full variable domain, its missing parts supplied by reference TRBV25-1 and TRBJ1-4, is EADIYQTPRYLVIGTGKKITLECSQTMGHDKMYWYQQDPGMELHLIHYSYGVNSTEKGDLSSESTVSRIRTEHFPLTLESARPSHTSQYLCASSEWRVGEKLFFGSGTQLSVL.

The chain uses TRBV5-6 and TRBJ2-3; 10 nucleotides match TRBD1. Trimming at V came to 7 bases and at J to 4 bases, leaving 9 bases not matched to a gene. Germline-derived CDR1 and CDR2 are SGHDT and YYEEEE. The CDR3 is 15 amino acids. The CDR3 loop reads CASRQWDRGSDTQYF. CDR3 in DNA: TGTGCCAGCCGCCAGTGGGACAGGGGATCAGATACGCAGTATTTT.

The chain links TRBV2 to TRBJ2-7; TRBD1 agrees at 10 bases. Germline V gene sequence: CDR1 SNHLY, CDR2 FYNNEI. The CDR3 has 15 amino acids. Trimming took 5 bases from V and 5 from J; bases not matched to a gene: 9. CDR3 amino acids: CASSLQGQGRDEQYF. In nucleotides, the CDR3 is TGTGCCAGCAGTCTCCAGGGACAGGGGAGAGACGAGCAGTACTTC.

J is TRBJ1-2 and V is TRBV7-6, with D unresolved. V was cut by 1 base and J by 3 bases, with 12 bases left in between. CDR1 is SGHVS and CDR2 is FNYEAQ in the germline V gene. The CDR3 contains 15 residues. The CDR3: CASSLGRGRDYGYTF. CDR3 nucleotide sequence: TGTGCCAGCAGCTTAGGTAGAGGGCGGGACTATGGCTACACCTTC.

This clone occurred a few times. This chain connects TRBV5-6 to TRBJ1-1; 7 bases line up with TRBD1. V trimming: 4 bases; J trimming: 3 bases; junction bases outside the gene matches: 9. The CDR3 sequence is 15 residues long. Germline loops: CDR1 SGHDT, CDR2 YYEEEE. This chain's CDR3 is CASSNEGASDTEAFF. The DNA for the CDR3 is TGTGCCAGCAGCAATGAGGGGGCGAGTGACACTGAAGCTTTCTTT.

The chain joins TRBV2 to TRBJ2-5; 9 bases align to TRBD1. The V and J ends lost 6 bases and 5 bases, in that order; junction bases with no gene match: 13. The CDR3 is 16 residues long. Per the germline V gene, CDR1 is SNHLY and CDR2 is FYNNEI. The CDR3 DNA follows: TGTGCCAGCAGCCTCGTCCGGGACAGGGTTCGGGAGACCCAGTACTTC. Amino acid sequence: CASSLVRDRVRETQYF. Full variable domain (missing parts from reference TRBV2 and TRBJ2-5): EPEVTQTPSHQVTQMGQEVILRCVPISNHLYFYWYRQILGQKVEFLVSFYNNEISEKSEIFDDQFSVERPDGSNFTLKIRSTKLEDSAMYFCASSLVRDRVRETQYFGPGTRLLVL.

This chain links TRBV2 with TRBJ2-1; D remains ambiguous. CDR1 is SNHLY and CDR2 is FYNNEI in the germline V gene. V was trimmed by 8 bases and J by 8 bases, leaving 10 bases between them. CDR3 length: 11 amino acids. For the CDR3, the DNA is TGTGCCAGCTCACGGTACGATGAGCAGTTCTTC. Protein sequence: CASSRYDEQFF.

The chain links TRBV7-3 to TRBJ2-3; 11 nucleotides line up with TRBD2. V shed 1 base, J shed 4 bases, and the junction held 4 bases outside the gene matches. Germline V gene sequence: CDR1 SGHTA, CDR2 FQGTGA. The CDR3 covers 16 residues. CDR3 coding DNA: TGTGCCAGCAGCTTAAAGCTAGCGGGGGGCCCAGATACGCAGTATTTT. Residues: CASSLKLAGGPDTQYF.

This chain links TRBV30 with TRBJ1-5; D call uncertain. The V gene lost 2 bases and the J gene lost 1 base, with 9 bases spanning the gap. Germline V lookup: CDR1 GTSNPN, CDR2 SVGIG (reference sequence). The CDR3 contains 14 residues. The CDR3 sequence is CAWSLGGSNQPQHF. The CDR3 DNA is TGTGCCTGGAGTCTGGGAGGGAGCAATCAGCCCCAGCATTTT.

This chain joins TRBV28 and TRBJ2-5; D perhaps matches TRBD2 (5 bases). Trimming took off 7 bases at V and 2 bases at J, with 8 bases between the two ends. Germline CDR1 MDHEN, CDR2 SYDVKM. This CDR3 comprises 12 residues. The CDR3 loop reads CASKVAQETQYF. As DNA, the CDR3 is TGTGCCAGCAAGGTAGCGCAAGAGACCCAGTACTTC. The variable domain in full, completed from reference TRBV28 and TRBJ2-5, reads DVKVTQSSRYLVKRTGEKVFLECVQDMDHENMFWYRQDPGLGLRLIYFSYDVKMKEKGDIPEGYSVSREKKERFSLILESASTNQTSMYLCASKVAQETQYFGPGTRLLVL.